The 23 T cell receptor beta chains below all came from one sample that was sequenced in a study of blood T cell repertoires in COVID-19. Assay: immunoSEQ multiplex PCR; the TCRdb copy retains only in-frame clones and omits some. The table has 75,000 to 95,000 clones, roughly 80% seen once; the top ten hold under 35%. The sample comprised peripheral blood. The receptors come from a human donor in a cohort sampled during active COVID-19.

The gene calls are TRBV6-5 and TRBJ2-5; 9 bases are shared with TRBD1. Germline lookup yields CDR1 MNHEY and CDR2 SVGAGI. V lost 6 bases, J lost 0 bases, and 5 bases stayed unmatched. This CDR3 has 15 residues. CDR3 in amino acids: CASRGQGQYQETQYF. Here the CDR3 DNA reads TGTGCCAGCAGGGGACAGGGCCAGTACCAAGAGACCCAGTACTTC.

This clone was seen only once. The chain joins TRBV6-5 to TRBJ2-5; 12 bases line up with TRBD2. The CDR3 spans 15 residues. With 10 bases clipped from V and 5 bases from J, the junction kept 11 bases outside the gene matches. Germline CDR1 MNHEY, CDR2 SVGAGI. The CDR3 region has the DNA TGTGCCACCCTTCCAACTAGCGGGGGGCGGGAGACCCAGTACTTC. Amino acids: CATLPTSGGRETQYF.

The chain uses TRBV11-2 and TRBJ1-4; 7 nucleotides agree with TRBD1. J was trimmed by 0 bases and V by 4 bases; bases with no gene match: 5. Germline V lookup: CDR1 SGHAT, CDR2 FQNNGV. This CDR3 comprises 16 residues. The CDR3 coding sequence is TGTGCCAGCAGCTCCGGGACAGCTGCAACTAATGAAAAACTGTTTTTT. This translates into CASSSGTAATNEKLFF.

The rearrangement uses TRBV7-9 and TRBJ1-4, with D tentatively TRBD1 (5 bases). The CDR3 length is 15 residues. Germline lookup yields CDR1 SEHNR and CDR2 FQNEAQ (reference sequence). The V gene lost 4 bases and the J gene lost 0 bases, with 9 bases spanning the gap. The CDR3 DNA sequence: TGTGCCAGCAGCTCGACAGACGCAACTAATGAAAAACTGTTTTTT. It translates to CASSSTDATNEKLFF.

V and J are TRBV5-1 and TRBJ1-1; TRBD1 might be the D (6 bases). Trimming removed 4 bases from V and 1 base from J, with 14 bases in between. Looked up from germline, CDR1 is SGHRS and CDR2 is YFSETQ. This CDR3 region has 15 residues. The CDR3 DNA sequence: TGCGCCAGCAGCCCCCGTCAGGGGAGGAACACTGAAGCTTTCTTT. It specifies CASSPRQGRNTEAFF.

This clone was counted a single time. The chain carries TRBV28 and TRBJ2-5, with D possibly matching TRBD2 (5 bases). The CDR3 spans 15 residues. Per germline, CDR1 MDHEN and CDR2 SYDVKM. V was clipped by 2 bases and J by 0 bases, with 10 bases between them. Here the CDR3 reads CASSLRGPYQETQYF. In nucleotides, the CDR3 is TGTGCCAGCAGTTTAAGAGGGCCGTACCAAGAGACCCAGTACTTC.

The chain links TRBV11-2 to TRBJ2-1; 8 nucleotides match TRBD2. V lost 5 bases and J lost 4; bases outside the gene matches: 7. The CDR3 is 15 amino acids. CDR1 SGHAT and CDR2 FQNNGV come from the germline V gene. The CDR3 DNA sequence: TGTGCCAGCAGCAAAGGCGGGGGGCGATACAATGAGCAGTTCTTC. This translates into CASSKGGGRYNEQFF.

This clone occurred once. The rearrangement joins TRBV15 to TRBJ1-2, with no clear D. The germline V and J ends were trimmed by 3 bases and 4 bases, with 15 bases remaining between them. Germline V gene lookup returns CDR1 LNHNV and CDR2 YYDKDF (reference sequence). The CDR3 runs to 15 residues. The CDR3 coding sequence is TGTGCCACCAGCAGCCCCGGTGAAATTGGCTATGGCTACACCTTC. Its protein product is CATSSPGEIGYGYTF.

This clone was detected only a few times. The chain has TRBV7-2 and TRBJ1-4; 7 bases align to TRBD1. After removal of 2 bases from V and 4 bases from J, the junction contained 10 bases not matched to a gene. The CDR3 has 17 residues. CDR1 SGHTA and CDR2 FQGNSA come from the germline V gene. The CDR3 region has the DNA TGTGCCAGCAGCTTAAGGAGGACAGGCGTCTTTAATGAAAAACTGTTTTTT. Protein sequence: CASSLRRTGVFNEKLFF.

The chain recombines TRBV19 with TRBJ1-4; perhaps TRBD1 as D (6 bases). Germline assignment: CDR1 LNHDA and CDR2 SQIVND (reference sequence). The ends were cut back, 4 bases at V and 5 bases at J, with 14 bases in the middle. The length of the CDR3 is 15 residues. The CDR3: CASSSPRGLNEKLFF. The DNA for the CDR3 is TGTGCCAGTAGTAGTCCCAGGGGATTAAATGAAAAACTGTTTTTT. The full variable domain, rest sourced from reference TRBV19 and TRBJ1-4, is DGGITQSPKYLFRKEGQNVTLSCEQNLNHDAMYWYRQDPGQGLRLIYYSQIVNDFQKGDIAEGYSVSREKKESFPLTVTSAQKNPTAFYLCASSSPRGLNEKLFFGSGTQLSVL.

This clone was picked up one time. The chain is built from TRBV6-4 and TRBJ1-2; D is possibly TRBD1 (5 bases). Trimming left V 3 bases short and J 4 bases short, with 15 bases between. There are 15 residues in the CDR3. Looked up from germline, CDR1 is MRHNA and CDR2 is SNTAGT. The CDR3 here is CASSERAGYGYGYTF. CDR3 in DNA: TGTGCCAGCAGTGAACGGGCAGGGTATGGCTATGGCTACACCTTC.

The rearrangement joins TRBV7-9 to TRBJ2-1; unclear D gene. There are 12 residues in the CDR3. CDR1 and CDR2 (germline): SEHNR, FQNEAQ (reference sequence). Deletions cut 2 bases from V and 6 bases from J, with 5 bases between. For the CDR3, the DNA is TGTGCCAGCAGCTTATACGGCAATGAGCAGTTCTTC. Translating it yields CASSLYGNEQFF.

This sequence joins TRBV4-1 and TRBJ2-3; tentative D call: TRBD1 (5 bases). The CDR3 is made up of 13 amino acids. Trimming pared 4 bases from V and 6 bases from J, leaving 11 bases between. In germline, CDR1 is MGHRA, CDR2 YSYEKL. For the CDR3, the DNA is TGCGCCAGCAGCCCACGGCCAGGGGATACGCAGTATTTT. This translates into CASSPRPGDTQYF.

This clone has more than one count but fewer than ten. The J gene is TRBJ1-1, the V gene TRBV15; D unresolved. Trimming stripped 1 base from V and 10 bases from J, with 7 bases between. Germline CDR1 is LNHNV and CDR2 is YYDKDF (reference sequence). The CDR3 is 11 amino acids. CDR3 protein: CATSRGVRAFF. The CDR3 nucleotides read TGTGCCACCAGCAGAGGTGTCCGAGCTTTCTTT.

The chain couples TRBV5-7 to TRBJ2-7, with TRBD2 matching 16 bases. TRBV5-7 is identified as an open reading frame with a role that is uncertain. The CDR3 runs to 17 residues. The V gene end was trimmed by 1 base and the J gene end by 3 bases; junction bases not matched to a gene: 4. The CDR3 sequence is CASSLKGTSGGGYEQYF. CDR3 nucleotides: TGTGCCAGCAGCTTGAAAGGGACTAGCGGGGGGGGCTACGAGCAGTACTTC.

The chain combines TRBV11-2 with TRBJ2-7; D gene ambiguous. This CDR3 spans 14 amino acids. The germline V gene has CDR1 SGHAT and CDR2 FQNNGV. Trimming removed 5 bases from V and 5 bases from J, with 16 bases in between. DNA for the CDR3: TGTGCCAGCAGCGTGGTGGGTGCCCGGGACGAGCAGTACTTC. Encoded protein: CASSVVGARDEQYF.

This clone was picked up a small number of times. The CDR3 DNA is TGCGCCAGCAGCTTGATCGGGACAGCGGGTGGGGGGACCTCACCCCTCCACTTT. Amino acid sequence: CASSLIGTAGGGTSPLHF. The V and J genes are TRBV5-1 and TRBJ1-6; TRBD1 aligns across 7 bases. CDR1 is SGHRS, CDR2 YFSETQ, per germline. The CDR3 loop spans 18 amino acids. V lost 1 base to trimming and J lost 10 bases; unmatched junction nucleotides: 17.

Written as DNA, the CDR3 is TGTGCCAGTACCCTTGGGGGCGCAGATACGCAGTATTTT. It translates to CASTLGGADTQYF. The chain couples TRBV19 to TRBJ2-3; D may be TRBD1 (6 bases). V dropped 7 bases and J dropped 4 bases, with 12 bases sitting between them. The germline V gene has CDR1 LNHDA and CDR2 SQIVND (reference sequence). This CDR3 is 13 amino acids long.

The J gene is TRBJ1-1, the V gene TRBV3-1 (or the pseudogene TRBV3-2), with 11 bases identical to TRBD1. Germline CDR1 reads LGHDT; CDR2 reads YNNKEL (reference sequence). This CDR3 has 13 amino acids. V trimming: 4 bases; J trimming: 13 bases; junction bases outside the gene matches: 8. The CDR3 protein is CASSRDRGSLGFF. The CDR3 DNA reads TGTGCCAGCAGCCGGGACAGGGGGTCTTTGGGTTTCTTT.

The J gene is TRBJ1-5, the V gene TRBV6-5; TRBD1 matches at 7 bases. Trimming took 6 bases from V and 2 from J; bases not matched to a gene: 4. This CDR3 has 14 amino acids. Per the germline V gene, CDR1 is MNHEY and CDR2 is SVGAGI. The CDR3 nucleotides are TGTGCCAGCAGCAGGGGGATGGGCAATCAGCCCCAGCATTTT. This sequence encodes CASSRGMGNQPQHF.

This clone was seen only a few times. The chain carries TRBV10-3 and TRBJ1-3, with 7 bases aligning to TRBD1. The V gene end was trimmed by 6 bases and the J gene end by 8 bases; junction bases not matched to a gene: 10. CDR1 is ENHRY, CDR2 SYGVKD, per germline. This CDR3 region has 14 residues. DNA for the CDR3: TGTGCCATCAGACCGGGACAGAAAGGAGACACCATATATTTT. It yields the protein CAIRPGQKGDTIYF.

The CDR3: CASSLRATSTDTQYF. In DNA, the CDR3 is TGTGCCAGCAGCTTGAGAGCTACTAGCACAGATACGCAGTATTTT. This chain connects TRBV7-9 to TRBJ2-3; D is unclear. Germline V gene lookup returns CDR1 SEHNR and CDR2 FQNEAQ (reference sequence). The CDR3 is 15 residues long. Trimming left V 3 bases short and J 0 bases short, with 10 bases between. The variable domain in full, completed from reference TRBV7-9 and TRBJ2-3, reads DTGVSQNPRHKITKRGQNVTFRCDPISEHNRLYWYRQTLGQGPEFLTYFQNEAQLEKSRLLSDRFSAERPKGSFSTLEIQRTEQGDSAMYLCASSLRATSTDTQYFGPGTRLTVL.

V gene TRBV4-1 combines with J gene TRBJ1-2, with D unclear. Trimming pared 2 bases from V and 3 bases from J, leaving 16 bases between. CDR1 and CDR2 (germline): MGHRA, YSYEKL. The CDR3 runs 16 residues. The DNA of the CDR3 is TGCGCCAGCAGCCAACTTGCGGGGATGAAGGACTATGGCTACACCTTC. It specifies CASSQLAGMKDYGYTF.